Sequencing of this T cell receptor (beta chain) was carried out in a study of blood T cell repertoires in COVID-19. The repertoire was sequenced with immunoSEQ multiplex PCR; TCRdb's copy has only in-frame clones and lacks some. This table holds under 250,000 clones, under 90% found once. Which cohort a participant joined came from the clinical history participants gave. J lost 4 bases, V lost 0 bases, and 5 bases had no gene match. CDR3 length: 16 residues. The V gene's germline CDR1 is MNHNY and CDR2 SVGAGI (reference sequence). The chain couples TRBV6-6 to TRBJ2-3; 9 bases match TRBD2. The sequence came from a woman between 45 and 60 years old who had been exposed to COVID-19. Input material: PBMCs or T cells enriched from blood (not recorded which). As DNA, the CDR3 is TGTGCCAGCAGTTACTCGATGTCTAGCGGGGCAGATACGCAGTATTTT. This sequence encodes CASSYSMSSGADTQYF.